The clone carrying this T cell receptor (beta chain) was counted between two and nine times. Its antigen is currently unknown. TCRdb keeps only in-frame clones here, not all; method: immunoSEQ multiplex PCR. Altogether around 35,000 clones are present, under 35% being singletons, with the ten largest covering about 1.6%. Germline V CDR1 and CDR2: SGHNT, YENEEA. Trimming at V came to 5 bases and at J to 10 bases, leaving 9 bases not matched to a gene. This CDR3 has 15 amino acids. This record belongs to a study of sequential checkpoint blockade in melanoma. Study in general: Arm A got nivolumab then ipilimumab; arm B the reverse, 1:1. Twenty-two patients had tumor biopsies before treatment and at week 13.

The treatment was: randomized to nivolumab then ipilimumab (arm A) or the reverse (arm B). Study results and caveats: About 30 times likelier clinical benefit followed increased tumor T-cell fraction and clonality. In arm A, pretreatment tumor clonality was associated with response.

This sequence joins TRBV11-3 and TRBJ1-6, with 9 nucleotides matching TRBD1. The receptor was derived from a human donor with melanoma. Sequenced material: tumor tissue (inferred from file names), taken from a patient given nivolumab and ipilimumab in sequence. The CDR3 region has the DNA TGTGCCAGCAGCCCCGAGGGACAGGGATACTCACCCCTCCACTTT. Translating gives CASSPEGQGYSPLHF.